The 18 T cell receptor beta chains below come from one sample, sequenced in a study of T cell responses to AZD1222 COVID-19 vaccine. The data were produced by immunoSEQ multiplex PCR, yet TCRdb's version contains in-frame clones alone and is incomplete. Of about 180,000 clones listed, about 90% are singletons. Material: peripheral blood, obtained 28 days after the second AZD1222 dose. These receptors originate from an adult who received the AZD1222 COVID-19 vaccine.

The V and J genes are TRBV28 and TRBJ1-6; 9 bases map to TRBD1. CDR1 and CDR2 (germline): MDHEN, SYDVKM. The trim removed 6 bases at V and 7 bases at J, leaving 10 bases unmatched. There are 16 residues in the CDR3. The CDR3 sequence is CASSPKQGARNSPLHF. The CDR3 DNA follows: TGTGCCAGCAGCCCGAAACAGGGGGCGCGCAATTCACCCCTCCACTTT.

This chain links TRBV4-1 with TRBJ2-2, with a tentative D call TRBD1 (7 bases). Trimming pared 4 bases from V and 3 bases from J, leaving 15 bases between. The CDR3 has 16 residues. CDR1 MGHRA and CDR2 YSYEKL come from the germline V gene. CDR3 protein: CASSLPRGTDTGELFF. The CDR3 DNA is TGCGCCAGCAGCCTCCCCCGCGGGACAGACACCGGGGAGCTGTTTTTT.

This rearrangement joins TRBV5-1 to TRBJ2-7; a possible D gene is TRBD2 (6 bases). The germline CDR1 and CDR2 sequences are SGHRS and YFSETQ. CDR3 size: 12 residues. V was trimmed by 6 bases and J by 6 bases, leaving 13 bases between them. The CDR3 DNA reads TGCGCCAGCACCTGGGACTCTGGCGAGCAGTACTTC. Translating gives CASTWDSGEQYF.

The chain recombines TRBV18 with TRBJ2-1; D uncertain. Germline V CDR1 and CDR2: KGHSH, LQKENI. Trimming shortened V by 3 bases and J by 0 bases, and 6 bases separated the two germline ends. The CDR3 has 14 residues. The CDR3 nucleotides read TGTGCCAGCTCACCTCTCCCCTCCTACAATGAGCAGTTCTTC. Encoded protein: CASSPLPSYNEQFF.

The rearrangement uses TRBV5-1 and TRBJ1-3; D might be TRBD1 (5 bases). This CDR3 is built from 14 residues. Germline-derived CDR1 and CDR2 are SGHRS and YFSETQ. V dropped 4 bases and J dropped 11 bases, with 19 bases sitting between them. CDR3 nucleotide sequence: TGCGCCAGCAGCCCGAGGGTTAGGGGCATATCCATATATTTT. Amino acid sequence: CASSPRVRGISIYF.

This rearrangement joins TRBV2 to TRBJ2-2; D perhaps matches TRBD1 (6 bases). CDR3 length equals 14 residues. Trimming stripped 6 bases from V and 8 bases from J, with 16 bases between. Per the germline V gene, CDR1 is SNHLY and CDR2 is FYNNEI. CDR3: CASRPGHTRGELFF. CDR3 coding DNA: TGTGCCAGCAGGCCGGGACACACCCGAGGGGAGCTGTTTTTT. Full variable domain (rest looked up from reference TRBV2 and TRBJ2-2): EPEVTQTPSHQVTQMGQEVILRCVPISNHLYFYWYRQILGQKVEFLVSFYNNEISEKSEIFDDQFSVERPDGSNFTLKIRSTKLEDSAMYFCASRPGHTRGELFFGEGSRLTVL.

Only one count was recorded for this clone. V and J are TRBV18 and TRBJ1-1; TRBD1 aligns across 9 bases. This CDR3 contains 16 residues. After removal of 6 bases from V and 5 bases from J, the junction contained 13 bases not matched to a gene. The germline V gene encodes CDR1 KGHSH and CDR2 LQKENI. CDR3 amino acids: CASSPTRGTGKTEAFF. In DNA, the CDR3 is TGTGCCAGCTCCCCCACCCGGGGGACAGGGAAAACTGAAGCTTTCTTT.

The J gene is TRBJ2-7, the V gene TRBV24-1; D is unresolved. The CDR3 runs 12 residues. Germline loops: CDR1 KGHDR, CDR2 SFDVKD. V was pared by 6 bases and J by 2 bases, with 7 bases between. The CDR3: CATSSETYEQYF. CDR3 nucleotide sequence: TGTGCCACCAGTTCAGAAACCTACGAGCAGTACTTC.

V usage is TRBV5-5 and J usage is TRBJ1-2; D unclear. Looked up from germline, CDR1 is SGHKS and CDR2 is YYEKEE (reference sequence). The CDR3 has 13 amino acids. V gave up 5 bases and J gave up 11 bases, with 19 bases separating them. The CDR3 loop reads CASRYTPWGRYTF. Written as DNA, the CDR3 is TGTGCCAGCAGATATACTCCGTGGGGAAGATACACCTTC.

The chain combines TRBV6-5 with TRBJ1-4, with D perhaps matching TRBD1 (5 bases). V was cut by 6 bases and J by 8 bases, with 16 bases left in between. CDR1 MNHEY and CDR2 SVGAGI come from the germline V gene. This CDR3 contains 14 residues. The CDR3 loop reads CASRSVGTGEKLFF. In DNA form, the CDR3 reads TGTGCCAGCAGAAGCGTTGGGACGGGGGAAAAACTGTTTTTT.

The chain recombines TRBV19 with TRBJ1-6; possibly TRBD1 for D (6 bases). CDR3 size: 15 residues. Germline V lookup: CDR1 LNHDA, CDR2 SQIVND (reference sequence). Trimming removed 4 bases from V and 4 bases from J, with 11 bases in between. The CDR3 bases are TGTGCCAGTAGTACAAACAGGGTTTATAATTCACCCCTCCACTTT. Its translation is CASSTNRVYNSPLHF.

The chain uses TRBV10-3 and TRBJ2-5; 7 nucleotides align to TRBD2. Germline CDR1 reads ENHRY; CDR2 reads SYGVKD. The length of the CDR3 is 13 residues. With V trimmed by 4 bases and J by 3 bases, 2 bases remained unmatched. CDR3 nucleotide sequence: TGTGCCATCAGTGTTGCGGGAGAAGAGACCCAGTACTTC. Residues: CAISVAGEETQYF.

The CDR3 here is CASSSKPGHLTTNEKLFF. In DNA, the CDR3 is TGTGCCAGCAGCTCGAAGCCGGGACACTTAACAACTAATGAAAAACTGTTTTTT. The chain uses TRBV7-9 and TRBJ1-4, with D possibly matching TRBD1 (6 bases). The CDR3 is 18 amino acids. The V end lost 4 bases, the J end lost 0 bases, and 18 bases lay between the germline ends. CDR1 and CDR2 (germline): SEHNR, FQNEAQ (reference sequence).

The chain joins TRBV6-6 to TRBJ2-5; TRBD1 might be the D (7 bases). The CDR3 runs 15 residues. The germline V and J ends were trimmed by 2 bases and 8 bases, with 18 bases remaining between them. The V gene's germline CDR1 is MNHNY and CDR2 SVGAGI (reference sequence). The CDR3 DNA follows: TGTGCCAGCAGTTACCCGGGGGACAGATCGGGCACCCAGTACTTC. Amino acid sequence: CASSYPGDRSGTQYF.

The rearrangement uses TRBV19 and TRBJ1-1; possible D gene TRBD1, 5 bases. Germline V CDR1 and CDR2: LNHDA, SQIVND (reference sequence). CDR3 length equals 14 residues. Between the trimmed V and J ends, which lost 7 bases and 5 bases, there was a span of 17 bases. CDR3 in amino acids: CASIRDREWTEAFF. The CDR3 DNA sequence: TGTGCCAGTATCCGGGACCGGGAGTGGACTGAAGCTTTCTTT.

V usage is TRBV6-5 and J usage is TRBJ1-1; perhaps TRBD1 as D (5 bases). CDR3 length equals 14 residues. Between the trimmed V and J ends, which lost 2 bases and 1 base, there was a span of 8 bases. Germline lookup yields CDR1 MNHEY and CDR2 SVGAGI. CDR3 region: CASSYADRNTEAFF. The CDR3 DNA follows: TGTGCCAGCAGTTACGCCGACAGGAACACTGAAGCTTTCTTT.

CDR3: CALRAKQGFGNTIYF. The CDR3 region has the DNA TGTGCCTTGAGAGCTAAACAGGGGTTTGGAAACACCATATATTTT. V gene TRBV30 combines with J gene TRBJ1-3, with 7 nucleotides matching TRBD1. Unmatched junction bases numbered 12, after V lost 7 bases and J lost 3 bases. The CDR3 consists of 15 residues. The germline V gene encodes CDR1 GTSNPN and CDR2 SVGIG (reference sequence). Variable domain in full (rest from reference TRBV30 and TRBJ1-3): SQTIHQWPATLVQPVGSPLSLECTVEGTSNPNLYWYRQAAGRGLQLLFYSVGIGQISSEVPQNLSASRPQDRQFILSSKKLLLSDSGFYLCALRAKQGFGNTIYFGEGSWLTVV.

The chain combines TRBV4-2 with TRBJ1-5; D is perhaps TRBD1 (6 bases). Trimming left V 0 bases short and J 4 bases short, with 16 bases between. The CDR3 sequence is 17 residues long. Germline V lookup: CDR1 LGHNA, CDR2 YNFKEQ. The CDR3 nucleotides read TGTGCCAGCAGCCAAGAGGGATTGGGGGCTGGGAATCAGCCCCAGCATTTT. This gives the protein CASSQEGLGAGNQPQHF.